Presented here are 26 T cell receptor beta chains from one specimen sequenced in a study of naive and memory T cell subsets. General study results and limits: A few larger clonotypes appeared in naive repertoires, especially CD8, possibly memory cells re-expressing CD45RA.

No antigen has been identified for these receptors. Two oligonucleotides, mixed equimolar, formed the beta constant-region primer covering TRBC1 and TRBC2. Nested alpha and beta constant-region primers with the SP2 primer drove four PCR rounds on ligated cDNA. TCRdb redid the calling of the UMI-ligation and nested PCR reads with MiXCR, one entry per CDR3 protein. The data contain roughly 100,000 distinct CDR3 sequences, around 15% of them singletons. Sequencing was carried out using naive CD8+ T cells from blood. The receptors derive from a human donor in good health.

This clonotype was observed a handful of times. The rearrangement joins TRBV9 to TRBJ1-3; D is perhaps TRBD1 (6 bases). This CDR3 comprises 15 residues. Germline CDR1 is SGDLS and CDR2 is YYNGEE. The ends were cut back, 3 bases at V and 2 bases at J, with 12 bases in the middle. CDR3 amino acids: CASSGGGDPGNTIYF. The CDR3 nucleotides are TGTGCCAGCAGCGGAGGGGGGGATCCTGGAAACACCATATATTTT.

V usage is TRBV6-6 and J usage is TRBJ2-1; weak D call: TRBD2 (6 bases). Germline V lookup: CDR1 MNHNY, CDR2 SVGAGI (reference sequence). The V end was cut by 2 bases, the J end by 7 bases, with 15 bases between. CDR3 length: 15 residues. CDR3 coding DNA: TGTGCCAGCAGTTACGGGCGGGGTCGTGAGAATGAGCAGTTCTTC. It encodes CASSYGRGRENEQFF.

This clonotype was seen repeatedly, ten times or more. The rearrangement uses TRBV29-1 and TRBJ2-7; D is unresolved. The CDR3 loop spans 15 amino acids. Germline loops: CDR1 SQVTM, CDR2 ANQGSEA. The V and J ends lost 0 bases and 2 bases respectively, with 14 bases between them. The CDR3 reads CSVEDNAARPYEQYF. The CDR3 DNA follows: TGCAGCGTTGAAGATAACGCCGCGCGTCCCTACGAGCAGTACTTC.

V is TRBV5-6 and J is TRBJ2-1; 7 nucleotides align to TRBD2. From germline, CDR1 is SGHDT and CDR2 YYEEEE. Trimming cost V 0 bases and J 5 bases; bases outside gene matches: 8. The length of the CDR3 is 16 residues. CDR3 protein: CASSLGVNSGHNEQFF. CDR3 sequence (DNA): TGTGCCAGCAGCTTGGGGGTAAATAGCGGGCACAATGAGCAGTTCTTC.

The rearrangement links TRBV2 to TRBJ2-2, with TRBD1 as a possible D gene (5 bases). This CDR3 is built from 17 residues. V was shortened by 7 bases and J by 3 bases, with 21 bases between the two germline ends. Per germline, CDR1 SNHLY and CDR2 FYNNEI. The CDR3, as DNA: TGTGCCAGCATGGAATTGGAAAGCAGGGAACACACCGGGGAGCTGTTTTTT. Its protein is CASMELESREHTGELFF. The variable domain in full, with the rest retrieved from reference TRBV2 and TRBJ2-2, is EPEVTQTPSHQVTQMGQEVILRCVPISNHLYFYWYRQILGQKVEFLVSFYNNEISEKSEIFDDQFSVERPDGSNFTLKIRSTKLEDSAMYFCASMELESREHTGELFFGEGSRLTVL.

The CDR3 DNA follows: TGTGCCAGCAGCTTGTTAGCTAGCGGGGGGCCAGACAACAATGAGCAGTTCTTC. It yields the protein CASSLLASGGPDNNEQFF. This chain connects TRBV5-4 to TRBJ2-1; TRBD2 aligns across 11 bases. The CDR3 length is 18 residues. Germline CDR1 reads SGHNT; CDR2 reads YYREEE (reference sequence). V was clipped by 1 base and J by 5 bases; unmatched bases: 11.

This clonotype showed up many times. The V call is TRBV28, the J call TRBJ2-5; D unresolved. Germline V lookup: CDR1 MDHEN, CDR2 SYDVKM. Trimming removed 5 bases from V and 2 bases from J, with 3 bases in between. The CDR3 has 11 amino acids. The CDR3 reads CASSEQETQYF. In DNA form, the CDR3 reads TGTGCCAGCAGTGAGCAAGAGACCCAGTACTTC.

The rearrangement uses TRBV4-3 and TRBJ2-3, with a weak D call TRBD1 (5 bases). The CDR3 is 16 amino acids. The germline V gene has CDR1 LGHNA and CDR2 YSLEER. V shed 0 bases and J shed 2 bases, with 12 bases lying between them. CDR3 residues: CASSQDGQGYTDTQYF. The CDR3 nucleotides read TGCGCCAGCAGCCAAGATGGGCAGGGATACACAGATACGCAGTATTTT.

This clonotype was counted between two and nine times. The chain links TRBV5-1 to TRBJ1-2; D perhaps matches TRBD1 (5 bases). The V gene's germline CDR1 is SGHRS and CDR2 YFSETQ. V lost 0 bases and J 8 bases, leaving 8 bases between the germline ends. The CDR3 spans 12 residues. The CDR3 loop reads CASSLARDGYTF. The CDR3 coding sequence is TGCGCCAGCAGCTTGGCCAGGGACGGCTACACCTTC.

J is TRBJ1-6 and V is TRBV28; no firm D call. V was pared by 2 bases and J by 5 bases, with 10 bases between. The CDR3 extends over 15 amino acids. Germline values: CDR1 MDHEN, CDR2 SYDVKM. The CDR3 reads CASSLGRRNNSPLHF. CDR3 nucleotide sequence: TGTGCCAGCAGTTTAGGCAGACGAAATAATTCACCCCTCCACTTT.

The chain recombines TRBV20-1 with TRBJ2-7; 7 nucleotides align to TRBD2. CDR3 length equals 14 residues. The J segment lost 4 bases and the V segment lost 0 bases, leaving 6 bases of the junction unmatched. CDR1 and CDR2 from the germline V gene are DFQATT and SNEGSKA (reference sequence). CDR3 region: CSAREAGTIYEQYF. As DNA, the CDR3 is TGCAGTGCTAGAGAAGCGGGGACGATTTACGAGCAGTACTTC.

The rearrangement links TRBV7-8 to TRBJ2-7; tentatively, D is TRBD1 (6 bases). CDR3 length equals 15 residues. Looked up from germline, CDR1 is SGHVS and CDR2 is FQNEAQ. V lost 5 bases and J lost 2, with 16 bases in between. The CDR3 DNA follows: TGTGCCAGCAGCGCAGAGGACAGCGAAACCTACGAGCAGTACTTC. It encodes CASSAEDSETYEQYF. Using reference TRBV7-8 and TRBJ2-7 for the parts outside the CDR3, the full variable domain is GAGVSQSPRYKVAKRGQDVALRCDPISGHVSLFWYQQALGQGPEFLTYFQNEAQLDKSGLPSDRFFAERPEGSVSTLKIQRTQQEDSAVYLCASSAEDSETYEQYFGPGTRLTVT.

The sample holds one count of this clonotype. V usage is TRBV19 and J usage is TRBJ1-6; tentatively, D is TRBD1 (5 bases). The germline gives CDR1 LNHDA, CDR2 SQIVND (reference sequence). V was clipped by 3 bases and J by 14 bases, with 26 bases between them. The CDR3 extends over 17 amino acids. CDR3 protein: CASSIKTRGPGLGALHF. CDR3 nucleotide sequence: TGTGCCAGTAGTATCAAGACTCGGGGACCGGGATTAGGAGCCCTCCACTTT.

In its sample, this clonotype was seen a few times. The rearrangement joins TRBV6-2 or TRBV6-3 to TRBJ2-3; D call uncertain. The CDR3 runs 12 residues. V was clipped by 7 bases and J by 9 bases, with 14 bases between them. Germline CDR1 is MNHEY and CDR2 is SVGEGT. The CDR3 spells CASTTGFRTQYF. The CDR3 nucleotides read TGTGCCAGCACGACTGGATTTAGGACGCAGTATTTT.

The table lists this clonotype with a few counts. The gene calls are TRBV12-3 or TRBV12-4 and TRBJ2-1; 8 bases fit TRBD2. The CDR3 sequence is 16 residues long. V shed 3 bases and J 5 bases; nucleotides not matched to a gene: 9. The CDR3 region is CASSFPSGREHNEQFF. DNA of the CDR3: TGTGCCAGCAGTTTTCCCAGCGGGAGAGAACACAATGAGCAGTTCTTC.

This clonotype was counted between two and nine times. The chain combines TRBV7-3 with TRBJ2-7; 8 bases align to TRBD2. CDR3 length: 15 amino acids. Germline V CDR1 and CDR2: SGHTA, FQGTGA. Trimming cost V 4 bases and J 2 bases; bases outside gene matches: 7. CDR3 DNA: TGTGCCAGCAGCTCATTAGCGGGACCTGCCTACGAGCAGTACTTC. Its protein product is CASSSLAGPAYEQYF.

This clonotype was seen at least ten times. The genes are TRBV13 and TRBJ2-5; the match to TRBD2 covers 12 bases. Trimming removed 7 bases from V and 4 bases from J; junction bases left unmatched: 7. The CDR3 contains 15 residues. In germline, CDR1 is PRHDT, CDR2 FYEKMQ (reference sequence). This CDR3 reads CASTHLGLAGETQYF. The CDR3 bases are TGTGCCAGCACCCATCTGGGACTAGCGGGAGAGACCCAGTACTTC.

This chain joins TRBV10-3 and TRBJ2-1; D is uncertain. The CDR3 length is 16 residues. The germline V and J ends were trimmed by 6 bases and 0 bases, with 15 bases remaining between them. CDR1 and CDR2 from the germline V gene are ENHRY and SYGVKD. CDR3 DNA: TGTGCCATCAGGAAAGCCGCTGAAAGCTCCTACAATGAGCAGTTCTTC. It is translated as CAIRKAAESSYNEQFF.

The rearrangement uses TRBV4-3 and TRBJ2-3, with a tentative D call TRBD2 (5 bases). Germline V CDR1 and CDR2: LGHNA, YSLEER. V lost 3 bases and J lost 1, with 11 bases in between. This CDR3 region has 15 residues. The CDR3 bases are TGCGCCAGCAGCCAGGGAGTAAGCGGCACAGATACGCAGTATTTT. It translates to CASSQGVSGTDTQYF.

This clonotype showed up just a few times. The V call is TRBV15, the J call TRBJ1-4; D is unclear. The CDR3 extends over 13 amino acids. Germline V CDR1 and CDR2: LNHNV, YYDKDF (reference sequence). V lost 3 bases and J lost 7, with 9 bases in between. The chain's CDR3 is CATSSSWTEKLFF. The DNA for the CDR3 is TGTGCCACCAGCAGTTCTTGGACTGAAAAACTGTTTTTT.

The chain joins TRBV7-3 to TRBJ1-6, with TRBD1 matching over 7 bases. This CDR3 region has 14 residues. Germline assignment: CDR1 SGHTA and CDR2 FQGTGA. J was trimmed by 7 bases and V by 0 bases; bases with no gene match: 0. CDR3 sequence: CASSLTTGNSPLHF. The CDR3 nucleotides are TGTGCCAGCAGCTTAACGACAGGGAATTCACCCCTCCACTTT.

The V and J genes are TRBV5-1 and TRBJ2-7; D may be TRBD2 (6 bases). Germline V lookup: CDR1 SGHRS, CDR2 YFSETQ. Trimming pared 0 bases from V and 3 bases from J, leaving 10 bases between. The CDR3 spans 14 residues. DNA of the CDR3: TGCGCCAGCAGCTTGGGCGGGGTGAACTACGAGCAGTACTTC. Protein: CASSLGGVNYEQYF.

The chain carries TRBV29-1 and TRBJ2-7; TRBD1 matches 8 bases. Germline V gene data show CDR1 as SQVTM and CDR2 as ANQGSEA. CDR3 size: 13 residues. Losses at the gene ends were 5 bases for V and 3 bases for J; bases not matched to a gene: 6. The CDR3 here is CSVRQGMSYEQYF. In DNA form, the CDR3 reads TGCAGCGTTAGACAGGGGATGAGCTACGAGCAGTACTTC.

This sequence joins TRBV15 and TRBJ2-4; D is uncertain. Trimming cost V 5 bases and J 6 bases, with 26 bases left between them. The CDR3 extends over 18 amino acids. The germline gives CDR1 LNHNV, CDR2 YYDKDF (reference sequence). The CDR3 DNA follows: TGTGCCACCAGCGGCCACGACCCCTTTTTAGGTGGACGAAACATTCAGTACTTC. It yields the protein CATSGHDPFLGGRNIQYF.

This chain joins TRBV6-2 or TRBV6-3 and TRBJ2-7; D ambiguous. CDR1 is MNHEY, CDR2 SVGEGT, per germline. Between the trimmed V and J ends, which lost 2 bases and 2 bases, there was a span of 4 bases. There are 12 residues in the CDR3. The DNA for the CDR3 is TGTGCCAGCAGTTACAACGCCTACGAGCAGTACTTC. It codes for CASSYNAYEQYF.

The chain carries TRBV6-2 or TRBV6-3 and TRBJ1-5; 8 nucleotides line up with TRBD1. Germline V gene data show CDR1 as MNHEY and CDR2 as SVGEGT. The trim removed 8 bases at V and 5 bases at J, leaving 8 bases unmatched. The CDR3 extends over 14 amino acids. CDR3 residues: CASGWTGMDQPQHF. CDR3 nucleotides: TGTGCCAGCGGCTGGACAGGGATGGATCAGCCCCAGCATTTT.